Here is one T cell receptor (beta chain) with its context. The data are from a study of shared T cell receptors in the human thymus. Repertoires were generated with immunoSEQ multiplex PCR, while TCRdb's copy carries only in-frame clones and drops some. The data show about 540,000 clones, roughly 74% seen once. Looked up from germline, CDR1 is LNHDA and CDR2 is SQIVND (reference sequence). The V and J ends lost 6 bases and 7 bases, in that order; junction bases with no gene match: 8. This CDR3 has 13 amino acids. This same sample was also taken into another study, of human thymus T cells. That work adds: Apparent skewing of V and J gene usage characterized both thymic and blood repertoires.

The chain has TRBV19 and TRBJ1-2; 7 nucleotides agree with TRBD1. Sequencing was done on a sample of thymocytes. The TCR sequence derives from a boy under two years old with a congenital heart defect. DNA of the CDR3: TGTGCCAGTAGGCGAAGGGGGCTCGGTGGCTACACCTTC. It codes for CASRRRGLGGYTF.